The clone carrying this TCR beta chain showed up just a few times. This entry belongs to a study of tissue T cells after allogeneic stem cell transplantation. Produced via immunoSEQ multiplex PCR; TCRdb's table is partial and in-frame only. The sample lists some 7,000 clones; roughly 79% were seen once. CDR3 length: 17 amino acids. V was clipped by 3 bases and J by 0 bases; unmatched bases: 11. Germline-derived CDR1 and CDR2 are SGDLS and YYNGEE. V gene TRBV9 combines with J gene TRBJ1-1; 7 nucleotides match TRBD1. Sequencing used skin, obtained at autopsy. This receptor was identified in a male patient aged 60 or older with steroid-refractory graft-versus-host disease after an allogeneic stem cell transplant. Some T cells may be supplied by the graft donor. The CDR3 loop reads CASSANRDRPMNTEAFF. The CDR3 DNA is TGTGCCAGCAGCGCGAACCGGGACAGACCGATGAACACTGAAGCTTTCTTT.